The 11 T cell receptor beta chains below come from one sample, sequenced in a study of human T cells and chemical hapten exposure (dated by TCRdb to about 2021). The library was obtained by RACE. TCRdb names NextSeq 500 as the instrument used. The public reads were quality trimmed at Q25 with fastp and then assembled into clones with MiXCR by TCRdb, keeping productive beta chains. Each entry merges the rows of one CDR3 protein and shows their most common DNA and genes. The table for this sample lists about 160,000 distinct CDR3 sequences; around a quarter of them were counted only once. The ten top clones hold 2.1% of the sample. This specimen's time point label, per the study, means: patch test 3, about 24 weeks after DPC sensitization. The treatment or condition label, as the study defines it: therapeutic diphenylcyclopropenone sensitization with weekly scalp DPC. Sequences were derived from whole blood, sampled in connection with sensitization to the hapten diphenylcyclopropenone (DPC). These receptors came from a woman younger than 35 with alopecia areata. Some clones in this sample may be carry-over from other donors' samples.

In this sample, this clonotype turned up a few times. The CDR3 nucleotides read TGCAGCGTAGGGACCCAAGAGACCCAGTACTTC. Protein: CSVGTQETQYF. This rearrangement joins TRBV29-1 to TRBJ2-5; either TRBD1 or TRBD2 may fit D (5 bases each). Between the trimmed V and J ends, which lost 6 bases and 1 base, there was a span of 6 bases. This CDR3 has 11 amino acids. From germline, CDR1 is SQVTM and CDR2 ANQGSEA.

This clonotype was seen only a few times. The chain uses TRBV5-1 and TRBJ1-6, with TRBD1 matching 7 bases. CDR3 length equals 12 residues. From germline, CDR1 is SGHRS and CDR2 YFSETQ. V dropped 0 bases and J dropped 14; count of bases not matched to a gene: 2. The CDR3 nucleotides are TGCGCCAGCAGCTTGGGCCAGGGGGCCCTCCACTTT. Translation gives CASSLGQGALHF.

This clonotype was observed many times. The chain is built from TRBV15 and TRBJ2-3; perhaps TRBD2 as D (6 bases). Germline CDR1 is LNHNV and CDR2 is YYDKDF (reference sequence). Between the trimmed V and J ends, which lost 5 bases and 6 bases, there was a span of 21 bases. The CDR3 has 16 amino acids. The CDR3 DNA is TGTGCCACCAGCGCTGGTCCGGGAGATCAGCCCGATACGCAGTATTTT. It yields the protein CATSAGPGDQPDTQYF.

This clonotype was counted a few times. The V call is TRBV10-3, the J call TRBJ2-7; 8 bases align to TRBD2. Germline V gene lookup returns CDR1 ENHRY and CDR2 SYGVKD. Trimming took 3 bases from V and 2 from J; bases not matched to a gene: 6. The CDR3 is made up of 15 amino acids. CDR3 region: CAISEVAGPTYEQYF. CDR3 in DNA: TGTGCCATCAGTGAAGTAGCGGGACCCACCTACGAGCAGTACTTC.

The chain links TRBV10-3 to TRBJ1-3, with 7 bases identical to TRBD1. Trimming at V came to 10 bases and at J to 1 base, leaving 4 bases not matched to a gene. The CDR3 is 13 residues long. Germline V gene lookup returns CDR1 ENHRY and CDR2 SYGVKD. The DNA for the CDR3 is TGTGCCACCGAACAGGGGTCTGGAAACACCATATATTTT. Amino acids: CATEQGSGNTIYF.

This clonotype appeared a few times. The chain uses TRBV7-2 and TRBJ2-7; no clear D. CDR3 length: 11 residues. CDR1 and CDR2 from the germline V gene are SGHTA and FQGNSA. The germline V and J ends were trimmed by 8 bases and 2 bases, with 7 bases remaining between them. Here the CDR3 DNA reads TGTGCCAGCCGCTCCACCTACGAGCAGTACTTC. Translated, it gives CASRSTYEQYF.

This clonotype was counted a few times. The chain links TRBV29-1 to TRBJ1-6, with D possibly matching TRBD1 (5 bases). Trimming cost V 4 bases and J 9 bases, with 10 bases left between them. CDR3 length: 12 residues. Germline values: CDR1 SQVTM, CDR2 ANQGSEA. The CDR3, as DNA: TGCAGCGTTGGACAGTACGGTTCACCCCTCCACTTT. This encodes CSVGQYGSPLHF.

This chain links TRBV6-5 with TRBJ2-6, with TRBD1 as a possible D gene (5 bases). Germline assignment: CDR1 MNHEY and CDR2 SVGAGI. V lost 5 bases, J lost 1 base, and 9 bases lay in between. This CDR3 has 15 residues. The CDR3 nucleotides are TGTGCCAGCAGTCCCGACAGATCTGGGGCCAACGTCCTGACTTTC. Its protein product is CASSPDRSGANVLTF.

The CDR3 region has the DNA TGCGCCAGCAGCCATTCGTCGAGGGGTAACAATGAGCAGTTCTTC. Translating it yields CASSHSSRGNNEQFF. The chain couples TRBV4-3 to TRBJ2-1; either TRBD1 or TRBD2 may supply D (5 bases each). CDR3 size: 15 residues. V lost 3 bases and J lost 5, with 14 bases in between. CDR1 LGHNA and CDR2 YSLEER come from the germline V gene.

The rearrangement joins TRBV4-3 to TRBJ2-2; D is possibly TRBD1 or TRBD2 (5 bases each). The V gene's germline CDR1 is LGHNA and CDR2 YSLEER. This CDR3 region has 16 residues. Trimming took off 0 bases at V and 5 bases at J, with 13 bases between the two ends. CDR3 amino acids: CASSQDGARRTGELFF. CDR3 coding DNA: TGCGCCAGCAGCCAAGATGGGGCGAGGAGGACCGGGGAGCTGTTTTTT.

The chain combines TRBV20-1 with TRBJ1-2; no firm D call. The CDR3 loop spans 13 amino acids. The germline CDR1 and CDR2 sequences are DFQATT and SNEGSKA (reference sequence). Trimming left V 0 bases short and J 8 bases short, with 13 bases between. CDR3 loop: CSARDRLLRGYTF. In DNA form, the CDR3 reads TGCAGTGCTAGAGATAGGCTTTTAAGGGGCTACACCTTC.